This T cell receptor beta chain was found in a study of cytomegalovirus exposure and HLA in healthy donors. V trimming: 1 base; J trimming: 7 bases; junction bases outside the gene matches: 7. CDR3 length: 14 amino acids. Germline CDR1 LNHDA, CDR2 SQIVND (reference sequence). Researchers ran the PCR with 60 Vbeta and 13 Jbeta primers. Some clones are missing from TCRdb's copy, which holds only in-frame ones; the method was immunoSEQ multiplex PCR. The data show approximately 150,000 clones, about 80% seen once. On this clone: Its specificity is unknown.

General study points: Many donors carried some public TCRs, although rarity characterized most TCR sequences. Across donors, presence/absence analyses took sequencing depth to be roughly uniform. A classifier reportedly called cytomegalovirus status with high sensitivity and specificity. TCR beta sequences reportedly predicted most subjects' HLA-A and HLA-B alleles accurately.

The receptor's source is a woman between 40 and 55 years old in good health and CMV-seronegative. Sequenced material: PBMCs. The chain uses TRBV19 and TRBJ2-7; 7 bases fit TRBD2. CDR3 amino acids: CASSIVGGDAEQYF. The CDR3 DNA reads TGTGCCAGTAGTATAGTTGGGGGGGACGCTGAGCAGTACTTC.